This T cell receptor beta chain derives from a study of shared clonotypes between healthy human individuals. As for this clone: Its antigen is as yet unknown.

CDR3 length equals 14 residues. V gave up 6 bases and J gave up 0 bases, with 9 bases separating them. Germline values: CDR1 KGHSH, CDR2 LQKENI. TCRdb's copy holds only in-frame clones and misses some; the assay was immunoSEQ multiplex PCR. The sample shows about 960,000 clones, 70% to 85% of them seen only once. The donor population consisted of healthy HIV-negative adults with no recent acute infections or vaccinations. The investigators split CD4+ cells into a CD45RA+ naive subset and a CD45RA-negative memory subset. General study points: Around 5.4% of naive CD4 clonotypes were common to several donors. It was expected that sequencing depth would affect clonotype sharing among donors.

This chain connects TRBV18 to TRBJ1-5; D call uncertain. This receptor was obtained from a man between 18 and 29 years old in good health. Sequenced: memory CD4+ T cells sorted from blood. Subset meaning: CD45RA-negative fraction. The DNA for the CDR3 is TGTGCCAGCTCTGCCATGAATAGCAATCAGCCCCAGCATTTT. Its protein is CASSAMNSNQPQHF.